The T cell receptor beta chain described here comes from a study of persistence of HIV-infected CD4 T cells. As for the study in general: Median time on suppressive ART was around 8 years. A couple of participants gave one leukapheresis sample; others gave up to about 180 mL blood repeatedly.

Sequencing used immunoSEQ version 4 in survey mode. Assay: immunoSEQ multiplex PCR; the TCRdb copy retains only in-frame clones and omits some. The repertoire consists of roughly 48,000 clones, with 88% occurring once and the leading ten covering around 0.47%. Study outcomes and limitations: Antigen-responding cells were enriched for degenerate expanded CDR3beta sequences.

V shed 7 bases and J shed 2 bases, with 17 bases lying between them. The CDR3 extends over 15 amino acids. The germline gives CDR1 LNHDA, CDR2 SQIVND (reference sequence). Comments on this clone: Its cognate antigen is unknown.

Anti-CD3/anti-CD28 beads served as a nonspecific positive control stimulus. Sorting selected CD4+ T cells upregulating both CD40 ligand and CD69. Donors were HIV-1-infected adults who began suppressive ART during chronic infection. The sample consisted of CD4+ T cells sorted from PBMCs after roughly 18-hour stimulation, taken from a patient who received antiretroviral therapy. V is TRBV19 and J is TRBJ1-2; tentatively, D is TRBD1 (5 bases). This sequence originates from an adult woman with HIV who was CMV-seropositive. The CDR3 bases are TGTGCCAGTACCCTAATCGGGACCCCCAACTATGGCTACACCTTC. This encodes CASTLIGTPNYGYTF.